Following are 23 T cell receptor beta chains from one sample sequenced in a study of T cell responses to AZD1222 COVID-19 vaccine. Using immunoSEQ multiplex PCR, the repertoire was profiled, and TCRdb retains in-frame clones only, with some absent. The sample consists of about 64,000 clones, about 90% of them appearing once. Sequenced here: peripheral blood, sampled 28 days after the second dose of the MenACWY control vaccine. These receptors all stem from an adult who received the MenACWY meningococcal vaccine as a control.

V is TRBV18 and J is TRBJ2-7; D is undetermined. CDR1 and CDR2 from the germline V gene are KGHSH and LQKENI. The CDR3 loop spans 16 amino acids. V was clipped by 1 base and J by 3 bases, with 16 bases between them. This chain's CDR3 is CASSPLLTLSLYEQYF. The CDR3 nucleotides read TGTGCCAGCTCACCACTGCTCACCCTGTCTCTCTACGAGCAGTACTTC.

This chain uses TRBV3-1 (or the pseudogene TRBV3-2) with TRBJ2-2; 10 bases map to TRBD1. Germline assignment: CDR1 LGHDT and CDR2 YNNKEL (reference sequence). The ends lost 3 bases at V and 7 bases at J; junction bases unmatched: 11. This CDR3 has 17 amino acids. The CDR3 coding sequence is TGTGCCAGCAGCCACCGTTATGGACAGGGGGTCGGCGGGGAGCTGTTTTTT. It specifies CASSHRYGQGVGGELFF.

The chain uses TRBV24-1 and TRBJ2-3, with D perhaps TRBD1 or TRBD2 (5 bases each). The CDR3 runs to 15 residues. The ends were cut back, 1 base at V and 0 bases at J, with 7 bases in the middle. The germline V gene has CDR1 KGHDR and CDR2 SFDVKD. For the CDR3, the DNA is TGTGCCACCAGTGATTTTCGGGGCAGCACAGATACGCAGTATTTT. It codes for CATSDFRGSTDTQYF.

The gene calls are TRBV18 and TRBJ2-1, with TRBD2 matching over 12 bases. The J segment lost 9 bases and the V segment lost 3 bases, leaving 9 bases of the junction unmatched. CDR1 is KGHSH and CDR2 is LQKENI in the germline V gene. The CDR3 length is 16 residues. The CDR3 sequence: CASSPGLAGSGGEQFF. The CDR3 DNA sequence: TGTGCCAGCTCACCGGGACTAGCGGGTAGCGGGGGTGAGCAGTTCTTC.

V usage is TRBV2 and J usage is TRBJ2-3; D uncertain. Trimming left V 8 bases short and J 3 bases short, with 12 bases between. CDR1 and CDR2 from the germline V gene are SNHLY and FYNNEI. There are 13 residues in the CDR3. Here the CDR3 reads CASYKALTDTQYF. The CDR3 nucleotides are TGTGCCAGCTATAAGGCGTTGACAGATACGCAGTATTTT.

This clone was recorded once. The chain combines TRBV7-2 with TRBJ2-1, with D unresolved. V lost 5 bases to trimming and J lost 2 bases, with 10 bases between them. The CDR3 contains 14 residues. Germline-derived CDR1 and CDR2 are SGHTA and FQGNSA. Written as DNA, the CDR3 is TGTGCCAGCAGCCCTCCCCCCGCCTACAATGAGCAGTTCTTC. Translated, it gives CASSPPPAYNEQFF.

The J gene is TRBJ2-2, the V gene TRBV28; D uncertain. V gave up 3 bases and J gave up 7 bases, with 6 bases separating them. Germline V gene lookup returns CDR1 MDHEN and CDR2 SYDVKM. The CDR3 is 12 residues long. CDR3 in amino acids: CASSFVDGELFF. CDR3 coding DNA: TGTGCCAGCAGTTTTGTGGACGGGGAGCTGTTTTTT. The full variable domain, rest sourced from reference TRBV28 and TRBJ2-2, is DVKVTQSSRYLVKRTGEKVFLECVQDMDHENMFWYRQDPGLGLRLIYFSYDVKMKEKGDIPEGYSVSREKKERFSLILESASTNQTSMYLCASSFVDGELFFGEGSRLTVL.

This chain joins TRBV9 and TRBJ2-5; D unclear. Per the germline V gene, CDR1 is SGDLS and CDR2 is YYNGEE. The CDR3 is 14 amino acids. Trimming cost V 0 bases and J 4 bases, with 10 bases left between them. CDR3 amino acids: CASSVEPQLETQYF. The CDR3 coding sequence is TGTGCCAGCAGCGTAGAACCTCAGCTAGAGACCCAGTACTTC.

The chain links TRBV30 to TRBJ1-5; no clear D gene. In germline, CDR1 is GTSNPN, CDR2 SVGIG (reference sequence). V lost 5 bases, J lost 2 bases, and 4 bases lay in between. The CDR3 has 11 amino acids. The CDR3 DNA is TGTGCCTGGGGACGCAATCAGCCCCAGCATTTT. It is translated as CAWGRNQPQHF.

This sequence joins TRBV28 and TRBJ2-7; D gene unclear. The CDR3 runs 10 residues. CDR1 and CDR2 (germline): MDHEN, SYDVKM. Trimming stripped 10 bases from V and 1 base from J, with 5 bases between. The CDR3 sequence is CAIGSYEQYF. The CDR3 DNA reads as TGTGCCATCGGTTCCTACGAGCAGTACTTC.

The V call is TRBV6-5, the J call TRBJ2-7; 9 bases match TRBD2. The CDR3 length is 13 residues. Germline CDR1 and CDR2: MNHEY and SVGAGI. The V segment lost 10 bases and the J segment 4 bases; nucleotides outside the gene matches: 8. For the CDR3, the DNA is TGTGCCACCGGTAGCGGGAGCAGGTACGAGCAGTACTTC. This translates into CATGSGSRYEQYF.

The chain has TRBV9 and TRBJ1-3, with D possibly TRBD1 on 6 matching bases. V was cut by 4 bases and J by 7 bases, with 18 bases left in between. This CDR3 spans 15 amino acids. From germline, CDR1 is SGDLS and CDR2 YYNGEE. This chain's CDR3 is CASSPPGALKNTIYF. The CDR3 nucleotides are TGTGCCAGCAGCCCACCGGGGGCCCTGAAGAACACCATATATTTT. The whole variable domain, filled in from reference TRBV9 and TRBJ1-3, reads DSGVTQTPKHLITATGQRVTLRCSPRSGDLSVYWYQQSLDQGLQFLIQYYNGEERAKGNILERFSAQQFPDLHSELNLSSLELGDSALYFCASSPPGALKNTIYFGEGSWLTVV.

The J gene is TRBJ2-7, the V gene TRBV5-6; tentatively, D is TRBD1 (6 bases). The V gene lost 4 bases and the J gene lost 0 bases, with 11 bases spanning the gap. The CDR3 loop spans 14 amino acids. Germline CDR1 reads SGHDT; CDR2 reads YYEEEE. CDR3 sequence (DNA): TGTGCCAGCAGCCAAGGGACATTCTCCTACGAGCAGTACTTC. Translated, it gives CASSQGTFSYEQYF.

This chain connects TRBV10-3 to TRBJ1-6; D unclear. The CDR3 runs 14 residues. V lost 6 bases, J lost 7 bases, and 13 bases lay in between. Per germline, CDR1 ENHRY and CDR2 SYGVKD. The CDR3 is CAIRKEQANSPLHF. The CDR3, as DNA: TGTGCCATCAGGAAAGAGCAGGCCAATTCACCCCTCCACTTT.

The rearrangement joins TRBV6-6 to TRBJ1-5, with D uncertain. The CDR3 loop spans 13 amino acids. CDR1 and CDR2 from the germline V gene are MNHNY and SVGAGI (reference sequence). Trimming shortened V by 6 bases and J by 6 bases, and 12 bases separated the two germline ends. CDR3 coding DNA: TGTGCCAGCAGCAACGGGATATTTCAGCCCCAGCATTTT. Its translation is CASSNGIFQPQHF.

The chain recombines TRBV7-9 with TRBJ1-5; no clear D gene. The germline gives CDR1 SEHNR, CDR2 FQNEAQ (reference sequence). The CDR3 has 14 amino acids. V lost 5 bases and J lost 1, with 9 bases in between. This CDR3 is CASSLTGSNQPQHF. The CDR3 nucleotides read TGTGCCAGCAGCCTCACGGGAAGCAATCAGCCCCAGCATTTT.

This chain uses TRBV28 with TRBJ1-2; TRBD1 is a possible D gene (6 bases). This CDR3 region has 14 residues. Between the trimmed V and J ends, which lost 7 bases and 3 bases, there was a span of 15 bases. Germline V gives CDR1 MDHEN, CDR2 SYDVKM. CDR3 DNA sequence: TGTGCCAGCACACTAGGACAGCATGACTATGGCTACACCTTC. Protein sequence: CASTLGQHDYGYTF.

The chain has TRBV19 and TRBJ2-1; D gene unclear. CDR3 size: 14 residues. V was pared by 6 bases and J by 0 bases, with 9 bases between. From germline, CDR1 is LNHDA and CDR2 SQIVND (reference sequence). CDR3: CASSGPSSYNEQFF. In DNA, the CDR3 is TGTGCCAGTAGCGGACCCAGCTCCTACAATGAGCAGTTCTTC.

The V gene is TRBV3-1 (or the pseudogene TRBV3-2), the J gene TRBJ2-1; 10 bases fit TRBD2. Germline assignment: CDR1 LGHDT and CDR2 YNNKEL (reference sequence). V shed 3 bases, J shed 5 bases, and the junction held 4 bases outside the gene matches. The CDR3 is made up of 15 amino acids. In DNA form, the CDR3 reads TGTGCCAGCAGCCACTGGACTAGCGGAGACAATGAGCAGTTCTTC. This encodes CASSHWTSGDNEQFF.

The genes are TRBV19 and TRBJ1-5; weak D call: TRBD1 (5 bases). Germline values: CDR1 LNHDA, CDR2 SQIVND (reference sequence). The CDR3 covers 14 residues. V was shortened by 3 bases and J by 2 bases, with 8 bases between the two germline ends. The CDR3 here is CASSMRGGNQPQHF. The CDR3 DNA sequence: TGTGCCAGTAGTATGAGGGGAGGCAATCAGCCCCAGCATTTT.

The chain employs TRBV5-1 and TRBJ1-4; D gene unclear. The CDR3 runs 13 residues. Germline lookup yields CDR1 SGHRS and CDR2 YFSETQ. The V end was cut by 3 bases, the J end by 7 bases, with 10 bases between. CDR3 sequence reads: CASSSVVSEKLFF. In nucleotides, the CDR3 is TGCGCCAGCAGCTCTGTTGTGAGTGAAAAACTGTTTTTT.

V is TRBV9 and J is TRBJ1-3; D is undetermined. Germline lookup yields CDR1 SGDLS and CDR2 YYNGEE. CDR3 length: 16 residues. Trimming cost V 1 base and J 2 bases, with 13 bases left between them. CDR3 in amino acids: CASSVTSLFAGNTIYF. Here the CDR3 DNA reads TGTGCCAGCAGCGTAACTTCGCTTTTCGCTGGAAACACCATATATTTT. Full variable domain (outside the CDR3, taken from reference TRBV9 and TRBJ1-3): DSGVTQTPKHLITATGQRVTLRCSPRSGDLSVYWYQQSLDQGLQFLIQYYNGEERAKGNILERFSAQQFPDLHSELNLSSLELGDSALYFCASSVTSLFAGNTIYFGEGSWLTVV.

The V and J genes are TRBV11-2 and TRBJ2-3; TRBD1 matches at 8 bases. Germline V gene lookup returns CDR1 SGHAT and CDR2 FQNNGV. V trimming: 5 bases; J trimming: 1 base; junction bases outside the gene matches: 5. This CDR3 spans 15 amino acids. The DNA for the CDR3 is TGTGCCAGCAGCCCGCCGGACAGGGGCACAGATACGCAGTATTTT. Translated, it gives CASSPPDRGTDTQYF.